This entry lists 10 T cell receptor beta chains sequenced from one sample in a study of T cell responses to AZD1222 COVID-19 vaccine. Some clones are missing from TCRdb's copy, which holds only in-frame ones; the method was immunoSEQ multiplex PCR. Among tens of thousands of clones listed, around nine tenths were seen once. Sequences were derived from peripheral blood, sampled 28 days after the second AZD1222 dose. These receptors came from an adult who received the AZD1222 COVID-19 vaccine.

V and J are TRBV19 and TRBJ2-7; TRBD1 is a possible D gene (6 bases). V was cut by 8 bases and J by 6 bases, with 11 bases left in between. The CDR3 runs to 11 residues. Germline CDR1 and CDR2: LNHDA and SQIVND (reference sequence). The CDR3 DNA reads TGTGCCAGTGAACAGGGATCCGAGCAGTACTTC. Translating gives CASEQGSEQYF.

The chain uses TRBV7-9 and TRBJ2-7; 11 bases line up with TRBD1. CDR1 is SEHNR, CDR2 FQNEAQ, per germline (reference sequence). J was trimmed by 3 bases and V by 6 bases; bases with no gene match: 4. This CDR3 is 14 amino acids long. Here the CDR3 reads CASSSGTGGYEQYF. In nucleotides, the CDR3 is TGTGCCAGCAGTTCCGGGACAGGGGGCTACGAGCAGTACTTC.

The chain recombines TRBV3-1 (or the pseudogene TRBV3-2) with TRBJ2-3; D tentatively fits TRBD1 or TRBD2 (6 bases each). The germline CDR1 and CDR2 sequences are LGHDT and YNNKEL (reference sequence). Trimming cost V 4 bases and J 4 bases, with 18 bases left between them. The CDR3 consists of 16 residues. The CDR3 loop reads CASSLRRGLGPDTQYF. The CDR3, as DNA: TGTGCCAGCAGCCTGAGACGGGGGCTAGGCCCAGATACGCAGTATTTT.

This clone was counted a single time. The chain links TRBV19 to TRBJ2-7; TRBD2 matches 9 bases. The CDR3 is 14 residues long. The J segment lost 6 bases and the V segment lost 1 base, leaving 4 bases of the junction unmatched. CDR1 is LNHDA, CDR2 SQIVND, per germline (reference sequence). CDR3 sequence (DNA): TGTGCCAGTAGTATAGCAGCGGGGGGCGGCGAGCAGTACTTC. As protein: CASSIAAGGGEQYF.

The rearrangement links TRBV21-1 to TRBJ1-4; TRBD1, as called in the table, went unchecked against the DNA. TRBV21-1 is reported as a pseudogene. CDR3 length: 17 residues. The CDR3 DNA sequence: TGTGCCAGCAGCAAAGGGAGGGGGCTTGCAACTAATGAAAAACTGTTTTTT. This gives the protein CASSKGRGLATNEKLFF.

This chain connects TRBV7-9 to TRBJ2-3; D might be TRBD2 (5 bases). The germline V gene has CDR1 SEHNR and CDR2 FQNEAQ (reference sequence). Trimming pared 0 bases from V and 4 bases from J, leaving 14 bases between. The CDR3 runs to 16 residues. CDR3 nucleotide sequence: TGTGCCAGCAGCTTAGCGTGGTCGGGGATCGCAGATACGCAGTATTTT. It is translated as CASSLAWSGIADTQYF.

This chain joins TRBV5-4 and TRBJ2-2; D is perhaps TRBD1 or TRBD2 (6 bases each). V was cut by 0 bases and J by 2 bases, with 8 bases left in between. The length of the CDR3 is 15 residues. CDR1 is SGHNT and CDR2 is YYREEE in the germline V gene (reference sequence). CDR3 amino acids: CASSLVGGNTGELFF. The CDR3 DNA follows: TGTGCCAGCAGCTTGGTCGGGGGCAACACCGGGGAGCTGTTTTTT.

The chain joins TRBV10-3 to TRBJ1-1; a weak D match, TRBD1 (6 bases). The V end lost 7 bases, the J end lost 1 base, and 13 bases lay between the germline ends. CDR3 size: 14 residues. Germline assignment: CDR1 ENHRY and CDR2 SYGVKD. The CDR3 is CAITETGKNTEAFF. In DNA form, the CDR3 reads TGTGCCATCACTGAAACAGGGAAGAACACTGAAGCTTTCTTT.

The CDR3 bases are TGCGCCAGCAGCCATAGCGGGGGGGCCGGAGATACGCAGTATTTT. This encodes CASSHSGGAGDTQYF. The chain couples TRBV5-1 to TRBJ2-3, with 11 positions matching TRBD2. The germline CDR1 and CDR2 sequences are SGHRS and YFSETQ. This CDR3 contains 15 residues. Unmatched junction bases numbered 6, after V lost 4 bases and J lost 5 bases. The complete variable domain, with remaining parts taken from reference TRBV5-1 and TRBJ2-3, reads KAGVTQTPRYLIKTRGQQVTLSCSPISGHRSVSWYQQTPGQGLQFLFEYFSETQRNKGNFPGRFSGRQFSNSRSEMNVSTLELGDSALYLCASSHSGGAGDTQYFGPGTRLTVL.

The rearrangement uses TRBV15 and TRBJ1-3; tentative D call: TRBD1 (6 bases). Germline CDR1 and CDR2: LNHNV and YYDKDF (reference sequence). Trimming took off 0 bases at V and 0 bases at J, with 9 bases between the two ends. The length of the CDR3 is 16 residues. For the CDR3, the DNA is TGTGCCACCAGCAGAGACCGGACAGACTCTGGAAACACCATATATTTT. Translated, it gives CATSRDRTDSGNTIYF. Variable domain in full (rest from reference TRBV15 and TRBJ1-3): DAMVIQNPRYQVTQFGKPVTLSCSQTLNHNVMYWYQQKSSQAPKLLFHYYDKDFNNEADTPDNFQSRRPNTSFCFLDIRSPGLGDTAMYLCATSRDRTDSGNTIYFGEGSWLTVV.